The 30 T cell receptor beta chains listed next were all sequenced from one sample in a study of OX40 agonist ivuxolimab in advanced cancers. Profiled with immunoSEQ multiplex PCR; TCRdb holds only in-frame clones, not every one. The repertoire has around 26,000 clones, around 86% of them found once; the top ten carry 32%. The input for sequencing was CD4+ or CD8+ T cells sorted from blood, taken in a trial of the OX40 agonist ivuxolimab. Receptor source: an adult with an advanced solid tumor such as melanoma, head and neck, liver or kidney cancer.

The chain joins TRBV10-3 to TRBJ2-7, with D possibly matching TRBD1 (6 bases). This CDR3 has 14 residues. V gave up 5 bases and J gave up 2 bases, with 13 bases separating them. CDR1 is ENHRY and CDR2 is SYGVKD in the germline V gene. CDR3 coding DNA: TGTGCCATCAGTATGCGACAGGCGGCCTACGAGCAGTACTTC. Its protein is CAISMRQAAYEQYF.

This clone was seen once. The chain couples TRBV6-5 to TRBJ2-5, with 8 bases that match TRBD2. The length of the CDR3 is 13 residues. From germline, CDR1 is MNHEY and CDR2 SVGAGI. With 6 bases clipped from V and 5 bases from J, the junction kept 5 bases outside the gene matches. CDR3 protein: CASRPTSVETQYF. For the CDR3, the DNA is TGTGCCAGCAGGCCGACTAGCGTTGAGACCCAGTACTTC.

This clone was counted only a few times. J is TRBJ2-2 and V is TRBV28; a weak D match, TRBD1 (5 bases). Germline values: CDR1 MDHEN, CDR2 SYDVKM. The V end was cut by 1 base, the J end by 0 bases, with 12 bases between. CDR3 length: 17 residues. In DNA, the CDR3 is TGTGCCAGCAGTTTATACAACAGGTACACGAACACCGGGGAGCTGTTTTTT. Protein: CASSLYNRYTNTGELFF.

The CDR3 loop is CASSLAPDSYGYTF. In nucleotides, the CDR3 is TGTGCCAGCAGCTTAGCCCCTGACAGCTATGGCTACACCTTC. The chain joins TRBV7-9 to TRBJ1-2; a weak D match, TRBD1 (5 bases). The length of the CDR3 is 14 residues. CDR1 and CDR2 (germline): SEHNR, FQNEAQ (reference sequence). V was clipped by 0 bases and J by 4 bases, with 9 bases between them.

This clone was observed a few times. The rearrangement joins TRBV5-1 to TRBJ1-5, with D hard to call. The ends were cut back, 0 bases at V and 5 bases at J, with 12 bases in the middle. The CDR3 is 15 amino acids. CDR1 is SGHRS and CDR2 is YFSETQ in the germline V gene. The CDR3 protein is CASSLEGEEYQPQHF. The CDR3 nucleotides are TGCGCCAGCAGCTTGGAAGGAGAGGAGTATCAGCCCCAGCATTTT.

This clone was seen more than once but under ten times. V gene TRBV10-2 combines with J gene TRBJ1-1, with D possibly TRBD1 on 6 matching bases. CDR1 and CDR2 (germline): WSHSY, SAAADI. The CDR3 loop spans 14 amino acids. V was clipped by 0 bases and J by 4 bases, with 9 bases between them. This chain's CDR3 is CASSESGTSTEAFF. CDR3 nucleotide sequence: TGCGCCAGCAGTGAGTCAGGGACAAGCACTGAAGCTTTCTTT.

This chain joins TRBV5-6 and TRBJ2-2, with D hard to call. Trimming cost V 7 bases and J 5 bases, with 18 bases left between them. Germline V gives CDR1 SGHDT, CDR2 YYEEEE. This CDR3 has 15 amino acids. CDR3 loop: CASLGSYPWTGELFF. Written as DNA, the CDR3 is TGTGCCAGCCTGGGGTCGTACCCTTGGACCGGGGAGCTGTTTTTT.

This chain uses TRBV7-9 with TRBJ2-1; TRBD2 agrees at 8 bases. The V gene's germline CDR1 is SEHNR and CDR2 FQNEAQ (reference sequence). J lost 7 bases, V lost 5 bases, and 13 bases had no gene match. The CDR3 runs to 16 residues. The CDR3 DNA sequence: TGTGCCAGCAGCCCATACGAAGCGGGAGCGAATAATGAGCAGTTCTTC. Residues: CASSPYEAGANNEQFF.

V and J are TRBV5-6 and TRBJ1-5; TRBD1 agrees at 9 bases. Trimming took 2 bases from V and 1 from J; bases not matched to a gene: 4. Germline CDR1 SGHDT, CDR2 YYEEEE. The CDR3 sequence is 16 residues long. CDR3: CASSLGTGLSNQPQHF. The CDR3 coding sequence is TGTGCCAGCAGCTTAGGGACAGGGTTGAGCAATCAGCCCCAGCATTTT.

CDR3 sequence: CASSNRPGGLETQYF. CDR3 nucleotides: TGTGCCAGCAGCAACCGGCCAGGGGGTTTGGAGACCCAGTACTTC. The chain joins TRBV11-3 to TRBJ2-5; TRBD1 matches at 7 bases. Germline loops: CDR1 SGHNT, CDR2 YENEEA. V was pared by 5 bases and J by 5 bases, with 11 bases of the junction left unmatched. CDR3 length: 15 residues. Filled out from reference TRBV11-3 and TRBJ2-5, the complete variable domain reads EAGVVQSPRYKIIEKKQPVAFWCNPISGHNTLYWYLQNLGQGPELLIRYENEEAVDDSQLPKDRFSAERLKGVDSTLKIQPAELGDSAVYLCASSNRPGGLETQYFGPGTRLLVL.

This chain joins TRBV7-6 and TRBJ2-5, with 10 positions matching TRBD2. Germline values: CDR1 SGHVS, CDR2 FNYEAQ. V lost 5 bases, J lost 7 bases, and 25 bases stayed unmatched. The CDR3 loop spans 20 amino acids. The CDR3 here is CASSPSLTGLAATLRRTQYF. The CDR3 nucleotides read TGTGCCAGCAGCCCATCTTTAACAGGACTAGCGGCTACCCTGCGCCGGACCCAGTACTTC.

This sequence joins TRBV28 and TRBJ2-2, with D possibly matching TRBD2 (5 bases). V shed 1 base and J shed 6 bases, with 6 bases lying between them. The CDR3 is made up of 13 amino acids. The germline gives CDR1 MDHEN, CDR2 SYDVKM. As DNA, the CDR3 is TGTGCCAGCAGTTTATCGGGATCCGGGGAGCTGTTTTTT. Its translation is CASSLSGSGELFF.

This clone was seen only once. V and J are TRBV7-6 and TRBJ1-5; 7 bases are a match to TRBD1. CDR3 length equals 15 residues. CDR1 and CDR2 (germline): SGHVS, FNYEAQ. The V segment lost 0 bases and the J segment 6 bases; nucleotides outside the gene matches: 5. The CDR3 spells CASSLAGGVGQPQHF. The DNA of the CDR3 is TGTGCCAGCAGCTTAGCAGGGGGCGTGGGTCAGCCCCAGCATTTT.

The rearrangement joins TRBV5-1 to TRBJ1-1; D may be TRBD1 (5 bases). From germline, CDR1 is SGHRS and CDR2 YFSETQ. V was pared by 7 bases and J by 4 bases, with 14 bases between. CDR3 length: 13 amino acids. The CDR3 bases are TGCGCCAGCCGAAGTGAAGGGGCCACTGAAGCTTTCTTT. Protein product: CASRSEGATEAFF. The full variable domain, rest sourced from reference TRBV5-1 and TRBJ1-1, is KAGVTQTPRYLIKTRGQQVTLSCSPISGHRSVSWYQQTPGQGLQFLFEYFSETQRNKGNFPGRFSGRQFSNSRSEMNVSTLELGDSALYLCASRSEGATEAFFGQGTRLTVV.

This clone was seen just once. The CDR3 sequence: CACVGTTGGLYNEQFF. For the CDR3, the DNA is TGTGCCTGCGTCGGGACTACCGGGGGGCTTTACAATGAGCAGTTCTTC. J is TRBJ2-1 and V is TRBV30; weak D call: TRBD2 (7 bases). This CDR3 has 16 residues. Trimming removed 6 bases at V and 4 bases at J, with 22 bases between. Germline V gene data show CDR1 as GTSNPN and CDR2 as SVGIG (reference sequence).

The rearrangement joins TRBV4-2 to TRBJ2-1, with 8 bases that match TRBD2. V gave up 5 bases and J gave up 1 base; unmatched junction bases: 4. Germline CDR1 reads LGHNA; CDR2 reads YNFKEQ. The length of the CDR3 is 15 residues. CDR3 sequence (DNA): TGTGCCAGCAGCTTGTTAGCGGGATCCTACAATGAGCAGTTCTTC. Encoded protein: CASSLLAGSYNEQFF.

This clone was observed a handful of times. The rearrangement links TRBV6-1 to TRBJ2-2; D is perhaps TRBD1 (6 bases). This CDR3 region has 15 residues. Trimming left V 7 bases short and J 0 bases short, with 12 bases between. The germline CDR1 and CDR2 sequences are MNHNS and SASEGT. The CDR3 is CASTPQGSNTGELFF. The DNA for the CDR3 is TGTGCCAGCACCCCACAGGGATCGAACACCGGGGAGCTGTTTTTT.

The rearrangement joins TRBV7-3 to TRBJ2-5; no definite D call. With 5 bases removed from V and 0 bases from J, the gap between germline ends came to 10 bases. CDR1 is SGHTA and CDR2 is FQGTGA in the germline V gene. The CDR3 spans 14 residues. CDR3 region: CASSLDTDQETQYF. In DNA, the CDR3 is TGTGCCAGCAGCCTAGACACAGACCAAGAGACCCAGTACTTC.

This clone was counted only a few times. The CDR3 loop is CASTHFGWGRHEQYF. The CDR3 coding sequence is TGTGCCAGCACCCATTTTGGTTGGGGGAGGCACGAGCAGTACTTC. The J gene is TRBJ2-7, the V gene TRBV27, with D possibly matching TRBD2 (6 bases). V was pared by 7 bases and J by 5 bases, with 21 bases between. Germline assignment: CDR1 MNHEY and CDR2 SMNVEV (reference sequence). This CDR3 is 15 amino acids long.

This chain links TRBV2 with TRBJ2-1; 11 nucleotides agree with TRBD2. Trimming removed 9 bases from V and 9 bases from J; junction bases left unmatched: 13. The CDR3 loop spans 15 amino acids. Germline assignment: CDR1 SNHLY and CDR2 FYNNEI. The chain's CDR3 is CASYAGTSGPGEQFF. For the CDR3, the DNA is TGTGCCAGTTACGCCGGGACTAGCGGACCAGGTGAGCAGTTCTTC.

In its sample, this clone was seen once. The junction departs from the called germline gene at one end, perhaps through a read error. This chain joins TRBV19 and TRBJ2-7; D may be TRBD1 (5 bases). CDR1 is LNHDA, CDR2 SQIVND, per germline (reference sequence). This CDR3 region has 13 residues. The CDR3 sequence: CASSVDRTYEQYF. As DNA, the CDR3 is TGTGCCAGTAGTGTAGACAGAACCTACGAGCAGTACTTC.

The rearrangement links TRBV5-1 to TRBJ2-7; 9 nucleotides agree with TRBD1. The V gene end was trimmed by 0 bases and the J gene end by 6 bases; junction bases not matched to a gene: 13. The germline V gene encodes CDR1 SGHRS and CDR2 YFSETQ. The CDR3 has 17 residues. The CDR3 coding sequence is TGCGCCAGCAGCTTGGTGTCCCCCGGGACAGGGTGGTCCGAGCAGTACTTC. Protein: CASSLVSPGTGWSEQYF.

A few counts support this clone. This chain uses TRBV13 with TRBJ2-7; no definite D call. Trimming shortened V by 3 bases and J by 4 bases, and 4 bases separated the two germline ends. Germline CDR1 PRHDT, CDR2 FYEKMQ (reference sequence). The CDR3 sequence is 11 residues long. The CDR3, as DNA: TGTGCCAGCAGCTTTGGGTACGAGCAGTACTTC. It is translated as CASSFGYEQYF.

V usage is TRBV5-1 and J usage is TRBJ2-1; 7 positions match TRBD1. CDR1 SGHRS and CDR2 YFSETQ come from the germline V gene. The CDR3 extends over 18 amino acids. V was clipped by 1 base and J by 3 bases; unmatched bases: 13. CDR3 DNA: TGCGCCAGCAGCTTGACAGGGGACGCCAGAGTAGTCTACAATGAGCAGTTCTTC. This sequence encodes CASSLTGDARVVYNEQFF.

This CDR3 reads CASSVLANTDTQYF. In DNA, the CDR3 is TGTGCCAGCAGTGTCCTAGCGAACACAGATACGCAGTATTTT. V is TRBV2 and J is TRBJ2-3, with D perhaps TRBD2 (6 bases). Trimming left V 4 bases short and J 2 bases short, with 10 bases between. The CDR3 runs to 14 residues. Germline CDR1 and CDR2: SNHLY and FYNNEI. Using reference TRBV2 and TRBJ2-3 for the parts outside the CDR3, the full variable domain is EPEVTQTPSHQVTQMGQEVILRCVPISNHLYFYWYRQILGQKVEFLVSFYNNEISEKSEIFDDQFSVERPDGSNFTLKIRSTKLEDSAMYFCASSVLANTDTQYFGPGTRLTVL.

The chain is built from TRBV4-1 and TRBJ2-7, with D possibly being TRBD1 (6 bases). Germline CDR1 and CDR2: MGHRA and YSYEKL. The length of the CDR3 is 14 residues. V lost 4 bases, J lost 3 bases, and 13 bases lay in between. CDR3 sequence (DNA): TGCGCCAGCAGCCCCCGGGACACCCTCTACGAGCAGTACTTC. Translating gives CASSPRDTLYEQYF.

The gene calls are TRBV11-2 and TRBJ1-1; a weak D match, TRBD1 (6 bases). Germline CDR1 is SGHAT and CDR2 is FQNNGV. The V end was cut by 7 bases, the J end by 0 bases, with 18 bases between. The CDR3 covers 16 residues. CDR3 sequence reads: CASTGGTSILNTEAFF. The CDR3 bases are TGTGCCAGCACCGGTGGGACATCAATACTGAACACTGAAGCTTTCTTT.

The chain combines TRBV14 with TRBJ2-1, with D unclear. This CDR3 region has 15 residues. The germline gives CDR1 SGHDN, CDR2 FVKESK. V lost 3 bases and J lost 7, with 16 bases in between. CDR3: CASSQGYRDTNEQFF. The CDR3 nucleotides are TGTGCCAGCAGCCAGGGCTACCGAGACACAAATGAGCAGTTCTTC.

The chain's CDR3 is CASSFRPSGYNEQFF. Here the CDR3 DNA reads TGTGCCAGCAGCTTTCGGCCTAGCGGATACAATGAGCAGTTCTTC. The chain carries TRBV5-6 and TRBJ2-1; TRBD2 aligns across 7 bases. CDR1 is SGHDT and CDR2 is YYEEEE in the germline V gene. J was trimmed by 4 bases and V by 2 bases; bases with no gene match: 6. CDR3 length: 15 residues.

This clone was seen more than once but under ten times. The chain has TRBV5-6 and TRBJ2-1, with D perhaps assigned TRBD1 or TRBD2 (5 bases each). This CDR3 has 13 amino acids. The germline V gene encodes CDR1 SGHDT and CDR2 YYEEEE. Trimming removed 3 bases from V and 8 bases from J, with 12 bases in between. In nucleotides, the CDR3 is TGTGCCAGCAGCTCGGGGCGGTTCGATGAGCAGTTCTTC. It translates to CASSSGRFDEQFF.